Given below is one TCR beta chain in context. The antigen remains undetermined. Clones were sequenced by immunoSEQ multiplex PCR, and TCRdb holds only the in-frame ones, with some missing. The table has about 120,000 clones, 80% to 95% seen once; the top ten hold 3.3%. This sample is drawn from a study of CD4+ T cells in melanoma. Findings and limits, study-wide: CD8+ T cell, macrophage and B cell function reportedly correlated with neoantigen-specific CD4+ T cells. Diverse differentiation states were reported for melanoma neoantigen-specific CD4+ T cells.

Trimming pared 4 bases from V and 0 bases from J, leaving 9 bases between. Germline V CDR1 and CDR2: GTSNPN, SVGIG (reference sequence). The CDR3 spans 13 residues. Sequencing used peripheral blood. This chain uses TRBV30 with TRBJ1-1, with a tentative D call TRBD1 (5 bases). This TCR derives from a human donor with melanoma. CDR3 nucleotides: TGTGCCTGGAAAAACAGGCTGAACACTGAAGCTTTCTTT. This gives the protein CAWKNRLNTEAFF.